The 5 T cell receptor beta chains in this list originate from one sample, sequenced in a study of Ad26.COV2.S vaccination and SARS-CoV-2 variants. Treatment described: some 20 received Ad26.COV2.S at low or high dose, single or two shots; 5 received placebo; per-sample allocation not given. Day 63 after the first vaccine or placebo injection was the time point for sampling. Using immunoSEQ multiplex PCR, the repertoire was profiled, and TCRdb retains in-frame clones only, with some absent. The sample carries about 400,000 clones, roughly 85% recorded once. The sequences come from peripheral blood, collected in a trial of Ad26.COV2.S vaccine versus placebo. These receptors were obtained from a person aged 18-65 years who received the Ad26.COV2.S COVID-19 vaccine or a placebo.

This clone turned up a few times. Other DNA sequences in the sample encode the same CDR3. The CDR3 here is CASSYDTEAFF. In DNA form, the CDR3 reads TGTGCCAGCAGTTACGACACTGAAGCTTTCTTT. The chain has TRBV2 and TRBJ1-1; D ambiguous. The CDR3 extends over 11 amino acids. Germline-derived CDR1 and CDR2 are SNHLY and FYNNEI. Trimming cost V 5 bases and J 3 bases, with 4 bases left between them.

The rearrangement joins TRBV20-1 to TRBJ1-2; no clear D. Per germline, CDR1 DFQATT and CDR2 SNEGSKA (reference sequence). The V gene lost 4 bases and the J gene lost 0 bases, with 0 bases spanning the gap. This CDR3 contains 10 residues. The CDR3 region has the DNA TGCAGTGCTACTAACTATGGCTACACCTTC. Its translation is CSATNYGYTF.

This CDR3 is CASSEGRWTQVRAFF. The CDR3 DNA reads TGTGCCAGCAGTGAAGGCCGATGGACACAGGTCCGGGCTTTCTTT. The chain couples TRBV6-1 to TRBJ1-1, with TRBD1 as a possible D gene (5 bases). Germline CDR1 MNHNS, CDR2 SASEGT. Trimming pared 1 base from V and 11 bases from J, leaving 20 bases between. The CDR3 has 15 residues.

The chain links TRBV5-4 to TRBJ2-2; 14 nucleotides line up with TRBD2. CDR1 SGHNT and CDR2 YYREEE come from the germline V gene (reference sequence). V dropped 4 bases and J dropped 0; count of bases not matched to a gene: 8. The CDR3 spans 19 residues. The CDR3 spells CASSAGLAGDVANTGELFF. Here the CDR3 DNA reads TGTGCCAGCAGCGCGGGACTAGCGGGGGACGTCGCGAACACCGGGGAGCTGTTTTTT. The full variable domain, rest sourced from reference TRBV5-4 and TRBJ2-2, is ETGVTQSPTHLIKTRGQQVTLRCSSQSGHNTVSWYQQALGQGPQFIFQYYREEENGRGNFPPRFSGLQFPNYSSELNVNALELDDSALYLCASSAGLAGDVANTGELFFGEGSRLTVL.

The V gene is TRBV13, the J gene TRBJ1-3, with D possibly matching TRBD1 (5 bases). Trimming pared 5 bases from V and 0 bases from J, leaving 14 bases between. The CDR3 has 16 amino acids. Per the germline V gene, CDR1 is PRHDT and CDR2 is FYEKMQ (reference sequence). The CDR3 DNA follows: TGTGCCAGCAGCCCATCGACAGTGTCCTCTGGAAACACCATATATTTT. Translating gives CASSPSTVSSGNTIYF. The full variable domain, with the rest looked up from reference TRBV13 and TRBJ1-3, is AAGVIQSPRHLIKEKRETATLKCYPIPRHDTVYWYQQGPGQDPQFLISFYEKMQSDKGSIPDRFSAQQFSDYHSELNMSSLELGDSALYFCASSPSTVSSGNTIYFGEGSWLTVV.